These T cell receptor beta chains were read from a single sample in a study of T cell changes during pregnancy in multiple sclerosis. Produced via immunoSEQ multiplex PCR; TCRdb's table is partial and in-frame only. In the table there are over 45,000 clones, under 95% of which are singletons. Source: CD4+ T cells from peripheral blood mononuclear cells, taken in the second trimester of pregnancy. The receptors stem from a female donor with multiple sclerosis, enrolled in a pregnancy study. CDR3s include the opening cysteine and the closing phenylalanine or tryptophan.

v_call,cdr3_length,cdr3_aa
TRBV30,14,CAWSVHSGTGPQHF
TRBV27,17,CASSLGWTSGRGSEQFF
TRBV7-3,15,CASSYLAADYNEQFF
TRBV5-8,14,CASSLWPDQETQYF
TRBV15,14,CATNAGGPSYEQYF
TRBV4-1,15,CASSQERTTNEKLFF
TRBV27,12,CASGLTGAGYTF
TRBV9,16,CASSVGGRAKQGEAFF
TRBV9,16,CASSVGGGGAPDTQYF
TRBV15,17,CATSRASGTIRQETQYF
TRBV5-6,14,CASSLAGTGYGYTF
TRBV7-2,18,CASSPPSRGWDEEETQYF